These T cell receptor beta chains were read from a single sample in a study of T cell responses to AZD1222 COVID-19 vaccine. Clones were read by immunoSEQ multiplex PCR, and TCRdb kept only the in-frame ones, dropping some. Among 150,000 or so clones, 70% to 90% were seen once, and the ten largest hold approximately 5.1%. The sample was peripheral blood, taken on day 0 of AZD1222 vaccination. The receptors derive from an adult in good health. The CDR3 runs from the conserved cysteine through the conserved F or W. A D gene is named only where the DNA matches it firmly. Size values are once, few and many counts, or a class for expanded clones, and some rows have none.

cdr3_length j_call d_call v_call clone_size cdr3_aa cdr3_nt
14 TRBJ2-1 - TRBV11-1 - CASSSWSAYNEQFF TGTGCCAGCAGCTCATGGTCTGCGTACAATGAGCAGTTCTTC
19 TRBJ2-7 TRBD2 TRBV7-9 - CASSRTGGLAGVGSYEQYF TGTGCCAGCAGCCGCACGGGGGGACTAGCGGGAGTAGGGTCCTACGAGCAGTACTTC
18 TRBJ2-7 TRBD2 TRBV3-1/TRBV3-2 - CASSHGGTSGRAWYEQYF TGTGCCAGCAGCCATGGAGGGACTAGCGGGAGGGCCTGGTACGAGCAGTACTTC
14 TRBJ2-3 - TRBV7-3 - CASSLAASTDTQYF TGTGCCAGCAGCTTAGCGGCTAGCACAGATACGCAGTATTTT
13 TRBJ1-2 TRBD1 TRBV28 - CASSPDRVGGYTF TGTGCCAGCAGCCCGGACAGGGTAGGTGGCTACACCTTC
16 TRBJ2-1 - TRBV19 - CASSIRRLSSYNEQFF TGTGCCAGTAGTATTCGGCGGTTAAGCTCCTACAATGAGCAGTTCTTC
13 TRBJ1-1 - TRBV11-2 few CASSFRRNTEAFF TGTGCCAGCAGCTTTAGAAGGAACACTGAAGCTTTCTTT
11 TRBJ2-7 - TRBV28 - CASSSRYEQYF TGTGCCAGCAGTTCCCGGTACGAGCAGTACTTC
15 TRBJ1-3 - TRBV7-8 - CASSLASQSGNTIYF TGTGCCAGCAGCTTAGCGTCACAGTCTGGAAACACCATATATTTT
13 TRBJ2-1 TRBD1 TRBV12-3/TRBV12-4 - CASSFSPQTGKFF TGTGCCAGCAGTTTCTCCCCCCAGACAGGGAAGTTCTTC
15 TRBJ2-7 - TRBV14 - CASSPFELAVYEQYF TGTGCCAGCAGCCCGTTCGAGCTAGCAGTCTACGAGCAGTACTTC
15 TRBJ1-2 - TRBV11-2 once CASSLRPGRSEGYTF TGTGCCAGCAGCTTGCGGCCTGGGAGGAGCGAAGGCTACACCTTC
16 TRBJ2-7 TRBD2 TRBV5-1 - CASSLDVSGGVYEQYF TGCGCCAGCAGCTTGGATGTGTCGGGAGGTGTCTACGAGCAGTACTTC
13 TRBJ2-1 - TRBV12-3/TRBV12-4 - CASTSPPTNEQFF TGTGCCAGTACCTCACCTCCAACCAATGAGCAGTTCTTC
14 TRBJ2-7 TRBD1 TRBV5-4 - CASSLGQGDREQYF TGTGCCAGCAGCTTAGGTCAGGGGGATCGCGAGCAGTACTTC
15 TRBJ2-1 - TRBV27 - CASSSRQSSYNEQFF TGTGCCAGCAGTTCTCGACAGAGCTCCTACAATGAGCAGTTCTTC
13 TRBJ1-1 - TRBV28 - CASRSPGQSEAFF TGTGCCAGCAGGTCTCCTGGGCAGTCTGAAGCTTTCTTT